The 21 T cell receptor beta chains below all came from one sample that was sequenced in a study of blood T cells in healthy people across ages. Together with a sample-barcoded 5' primer, a J-beta primer mix was included in a second PCR lasting roughly 6 to 12 cycles. Each CDR3 protein gets one entry after TCRdb re-called the 5' RACE reads with MiXCR. This sample has about 770,000 distinct CDR3 sequences, with under 45% found just once. The specimen sequenced was blood. The receptors here all came from a man aged 55 to 69 in good health.

This clonotype was counted once. This chain connects TRBV5-1 to TRBJ1-5; D is perhaps TRBD1 (6 bases). Between the trimmed V and J ends, which lost 3 bases and 5 bases, there was a span of 12 bases. This CDR3 is built from 14 residues. Germline V gene data show CDR1 as SGHRS and CDR2 as YFSETQ. The CDR3 sequence: CASSSGGPDQPQHF. CDR3 nucleotides: TGCGCCAGCAGCTCGGGGGGGCCCGATCAGCCCCAGCATTTT. Combining the CDR3 with reference TRBV5-1 and TRBJ1-5 gives the whole variable domain KAGVTQTPRYLIKTRGQQVTLSCSPISGHRSVSWYQQTPGQGLQFLFEYFSETQRNKGNFPGRFSGRQFSNSRSEMNVSTLELGDSALYLCASSSGGPDQPQHFGDGTRLSIL.

J is TRBJ2-1 and V is TRBV20-1; the match to TRBD1 covers 11 bases. The CDR3 contains 17 residues. Germline V lookup: CDR1 DFQATT, CDR2 SNEGSKA (reference sequence). Trimming cost V 6 bases and J 4 bases; bases outside gene matches: 14. This CDR3 is CSATWDRGYTTYNEQFF. CDR3 sequence (DNA): TGCAGTGCAACATGGGACAGGGGGTATACTACTTACAATGAGCAGTTCTTC.

V is TRBV5-1 and J is TRBJ2-7, with TRBD2 matching 7 bases. CDR3 length: 14 amino acids. CDR1 SGHRS and CDR2 YFSETQ come from the germline V gene. V trimming: 4 bases; J trimming: 4 bases; junction bases outside the gene matches: 8. The CDR3 sequence: CASSKLARNYEQYF. The CDR3 nucleotides read TGCGCCAGCAGCAAACTAGCGAGGAATTACGAGCAGTACTTC. Together with reference TRBV5-1 and TRBJ2-7, the CDR3 gives the full variable domain: KAGVTQTPRYLIKTRGQQVTLSCSPISGHRSVSWYQQTPGQGLQFLFEYFSETQRNKGNFPGRFSGRQFSNSRSEMNVSTLELGDSALYLCASSKLARNYEQYFGPGTRLTVT.

The chain uses TRBV7-9 and TRBJ2-1; a weak D match, TRBD1 (5 bases). Germline-derived CDR1 and CDR2 are SEHNR and FQNEAQ (reference sequence). The CDR3 totals 18 residues. The V end was cut by 0 bases, the J end by 0 bases, with 15 bases between. The CDR3 region is CASSLAETVPSSYNEQFF. In DNA form, the CDR3 reads TGTGCCAGCAGCTTAGCGGAGACAGTCCCGAGCTCCTACAATGAGCAGTTCTTC.

The J gene is TRBJ2-5, the V gene TRBV10-3, with unresolved D. Germline V gene sequence: CDR1 ENHRY, CDR2 SYGVKD. Trimming took off 2 bases at V and 4 bases at J, with 5 bases between the two ends. The CDR3 has 12 amino acids. The CDR3 sequence is CAISELGETQYF. As DNA, the CDR3 is TGTGCCATCAGTGAGCTTGGAGAGACCCAGTACTTC.

The chain links TRBV29-1 to TRBJ1-1, with 9 bases aligning to TRBD1. V lost 1 base, J lost 6 bases, and 12 bases stayed unmatched. Looked up from germline, CDR1 is SQVTM and CDR2 is ANQGSEA. This CDR3 has 16 amino acids. CDR3 nucleotides: TGCAGCGTTGAAGTTCGGGACAGGGTTCATAGCGCTGAAGCTTTCTTT. This codes for CSVEVRDRVHSAEAFF.

This clonotype was counted between two and nine times. The rearrangement joins TRBV9 to TRBJ2-3, with D possibly called TRBD1 or TRBD2 (5 bases each). The germline V and J ends were trimmed by 0 bases and 5 bases, with 13 bases remaining between them. The CDR3 spans 15 residues. CDR1 is SGDLS, CDR2 YYNGEE, per germline. In nucleotides, the CDR3 is TGTGCCAGCAGCGTAGGGGACGGGGTTCTAGATACGCAGTATTTT. This sequence encodes CASSVGDGVLDTQYF.

The chain combines TRBV25-1 with TRBJ2-5, with D possibly TRBD1 on 6 matching bases. The CDR3 extends over 15 amino acids. The germline gives CDR1 MGHDK, CDR2 SYGVNS. V was trimmed by 2 bases and J by 4 bases, leaving 14 bases between them. CDR3 nucleotides: TGTGCCAGCAGTGAAACCCCAGGGGTGAGAGAGACCCAGTACTTC. Translating it yields CASSETPGVRETQYF. Looking up the rest from reference TRBV25-1 and TRBJ2-5 gives the full variable domain: EADIYQTPRYLVIGTGKKITLECSQTMGHDKMYWYQQDPGMELHLIHYSYGVNSTEKGDLSSESTVSRIRTEHFPLTLESARPSHTSQYLCASSETPGVRETQYFGPGTRLLVL.

The chain has TRBV2 and TRBJ1-2; D may be TRBD1 (6 bases). V was trimmed by 11 bases and J by 6 bases, leaving 16 bases between them. Germline CDR1 reads SNHLY; CDR2 reads FYNNEI. The CDR3 totals 12 residues. The CDR3 DNA follows: TGTGCCCGCCGTGGGGGCGTACATGGCTACACCTTC. Its protein is CARRGGVHGYTF.

In DNA form, the CDR3 reads TGTGCCAGCAGCTTAGGACCCTCCCTGGAAGCTTTCTTT. Protein product: CASSLGPSLEAFF. The V gene is TRBV7-2, the J gene TRBJ1-1; D unresolved. Germline CDR1 SGHTA, CDR2 FQGNSA. This CDR3 is 13 amino acids long. V lost 1 base and J lost 8, with 11 bases in between.

V and J are TRBV20-1 and TRBJ2-7, with D perhaps TRBD2 (6 bases). V was pared by 6 bases and J by 1 base, with 16 bases between. The CDR3 has 14 residues. Germline CDR1 is DFQATT and CDR2 is SNEGSKA (reference sequence). The CDR3 nucleotides are TGCAGTGCGGAAACTATCGGGGGTTCCTACGAGCAGTACTTC. It translates to CSAETIGGSYEQYF.

J is TRBJ2-7 and V is TRBV21-1; TRBD1 reflects the table's D call only, with no check against the DNA. TRBV21-1 is a pseudogene locus. The CDR3 sequence is 14 residues long. The CDR3 DNA reads as TGTGCCAGCAGCAAACGACAGGGATCGAATGAGCAGTACTTC. Residues: CASSKRQGSNEQYF.

The V call is TRBV6-1, the J call TRBJ1-6; 7 bases align to TRBD1. This CDR3 has 16 residues. Germline trimming cut 7 bases from V and 5 bases from J; bases unmatched to any gene: 11. CDR1 and CDR2 from the germline V gene are MNHNS and SASEGT. In DNA, the CDR3 is TGTGCCAGCACCCAAAGGGGGCAGCGAAATAATTCACCCCTCCACTTT. Translated, it gives CASTQRGQRNNSPLHF.

In its sample, this clonotype was seen a few times. V is TRBV2 and J is TRBJ1-3, with D perhaps matching TRBD1 (5 bases). Trimming pared 4 bases from V and 8 bases from J, leaving 15 bases between. CDR1 is SNHLY, CDR2 FYNNEI, per germline. The CDR3 totals 14 residues. CDR3 sequence: CASSGRQREDTIYF. CDR3 nucleotide sequence: TGTGCCAGCAGTGGCCGACAGAGGGAAGACACCATATATTTT.

This chain links TRBV9 with TRBJ2-7, with 11 bases lining up with TRBD1. From germline, CDR1 is SGDLS and CDR2 YYNGEE. The CDR3 consists of 15 residues. The trim removed 6 bases at V and 2 bases at J, leaving 7 bases unmatched. CDR3 sequence reads: CASINGDRGTYEQYF. In DNA, the CDR3 is TGTGCCAGCATCAATGGGGACAGGGGGACCTACGAGCAGTACTTC.

This clonotype has at least ten counts. This chain links TRBV12-3 or TRBV12-4 with TRBJ2-5, with D tentatively TRBD1 (5 bases). Trimming shortened V by 4 bases and J by 1 base, and 7 bases separated the two germline ends. This CDR3 has 13 amino acids. DNA of the CDR3: TGTGCCAGCAGTTCCGACAGCCAAGAGACCCAGTACTTC. Residues: CASSSDSQETQYF.

This chain uses TRBV5-1 with TRBJ2-5; 10 positions agree with TRBD1. Losses at the gene ends were 4 bases for V and 7 bases for J; bases not matched to a gene: 7. The CDR3 runs 14 residues. Germline V CDR1 and CDR2: SGHRS, YFSETQ. In DNA form, the CDR3 reads TGCGCCAGCAGCATGACAGGGGGCGCAGGGACCCAGTACTTC. Protein: CASSMTGGAGTQYF.

This clonotype was seen a few times. The chain has TRBV5-5 and TRBJ1-2, with D unresolved. There are 12 residues in the CDR3. Trimming left V 4 bases short and J 12 bases short, with 16 bases between. CDR1 is SGHKS and CDR2 is YYEKEE in the germline V gene (reference sequence). The CDR3 DNA reads TGTGCCAGCAGCGTTATTTCCGGCCTAGACACCTTC. Protein: CASSVISGLDTF.

This clonotype was detected only once. The chain recombines TRBV15 with TRBJ2-2, with a possible D match to TRBD2 (5 bases). V dropped 6 bases and J dropped 3 bases, with 11 bases sitting between them. This CDR3 region has 14 residues. CDR1 is LNHNV, CDR2 YYDKDF, per germline (reference sequence). The CDR3 reads CATSEIGDTGELFF. CDR3 sequence (DNA): TGTGCCACCAGTGAGATCGGGGACACCGGGGAGCTGTTTTTT.

The chain recombines TRBV6-1 with TRBJ2-7, with TRBD1 as a possible D gene (7 bases). This CDR3 spans 15 amino acids. Trimming removed 1 base from V and 2 bases from J, with 12 bases in between. CDR1 and CDR2 from the germline V gene are MNHNS and SASEGT. In nucleotides, the CDR3 is TGTGCCAGCAGTGAAGGAGGAGGGGGCACCTACGAGCAGTACTTC. The encoded protein is CASSEGGGGTYEQYF.

J is TRBJ2-7 and V is TRBV7-9; D not resolved. This CDR3 is 12 amino acids long. Looked up from germline, CDR1 is SEHNR and CDR2 is FQNEAQ (reference sequence). Trimming pared 6 bases from V and 7 bases from J, leaving 13 bases between. The DNA of the CDR3 is TGTGCCAGCAGTTTTACCTACAATGAGCAGTACTTC. Its protein product is CASSFTYNEQYF. Looking up the rest from reference TRBV7-9 and TRBJ2-7 gives the full variable domain: DTGVSQNPRHKITKRGQNVTFRCDPISEHNRLYWYRQTLGQGPEFLTYFQNEAQLEKSRLLSDRFSAERPKGSFSTLEIQRTEQGDSAMYLCASSFTYNEQYFGPGTRLTVT.